This passage covers 5 T cell receptor beta chains from one sample sequenced in a study of cytomegalovirus exposure and HLA in healthy donors. Researchers ran the PCR with 60 Vbeta and 13 Jbeta primers. Sequenced by immunoSEQ multiplex PCR; TCRdb stores in-frame clones only, minus some. This sample has some 170,000 clones, with roughly 80% found just once. The specimen sequenced was PBMCs. Receptor source: a girl aged 5 to 17 in good health and CMV-seropositive.

The chain recombines TRBV27 with TRBJ2-2, with D unresolved. V was trimmed by 3 bases and J by 6 bases, leaving 11 bases between them. This CDR3 region has 14 residues. Germline values: CDR1 MNHEY, CDR2 SMNVEV (reference sequence). DNA of the CDR3: TGTGCCAGCAGTTTGTTCCAGGCTCCCGGGGAGCTGTTTTTT. Its translation: CASSLFQAPGELFF.

In DNA, the CDR3 is TGTGCCTGGAGTGCCTCCCGGGAGCAGTACTTC. Its translation is CAWSASREQYF. The V call is TRBV30, the J call TRBJ2-7; D unclear. Germline V gene data show CDR1 as GTSNPN and CDR2 as SVGIG (reference sequence). Deletions cut 1 base from V and 7 bases from J, with 8 bases between. The CDR3 covers 11 residues.

The chain recombines TRBV5-4 with TRBJ2-1; maybe TRBD2 (6 bases). Trimming left V 6 bases short and J 8 bases short, with 18 bases between. This CDR3 has 14 amino acids. CDR1 is SGHNT, CDR2 YYREEE, per germline (reference sequence). The CDR3 region is CASIRRGLGDEQFF. The CDR3 DNA reads TGTGCCAGCATCAGGAGGGGACTGGGGGATGAGCAGTTCTTC.

The chain couples TRBV5-1 to TRBJ2-2; 7 nucleotides align to TRBD1. This CDR3 has 15 amino acids. The germline CDR1 and CDR2 sequences are SGHRS and YFSETQ. V lost 0 bases and J lost 4; bases outside the gene matches: 3. In DNA form, the CDR3 reads TGCGCCAGCAGCTTGGCATACAGGGGCACCGGGGAGCTGTTTTTT. Translation gives CASSLAYRGTGELFF.

The gene calls are TRBV7-6 and TRBJ2-3, with 7 positions matching TRBD2. The ends lost 4 bases at V and 4 bases at J; junction bases unmatched: 11. The germline V gene has CDR1 SGHVS and CDR2 FNYEAQ. CDR3 length equals 16 residues. CDR3 nucleotide sequence: TGTGCCAGCAGCTCAAAGACTAGCTCTCTCCCAGATACGCAGTATTTT. Translated, it gives CASSSKTSSLPDTQYF.